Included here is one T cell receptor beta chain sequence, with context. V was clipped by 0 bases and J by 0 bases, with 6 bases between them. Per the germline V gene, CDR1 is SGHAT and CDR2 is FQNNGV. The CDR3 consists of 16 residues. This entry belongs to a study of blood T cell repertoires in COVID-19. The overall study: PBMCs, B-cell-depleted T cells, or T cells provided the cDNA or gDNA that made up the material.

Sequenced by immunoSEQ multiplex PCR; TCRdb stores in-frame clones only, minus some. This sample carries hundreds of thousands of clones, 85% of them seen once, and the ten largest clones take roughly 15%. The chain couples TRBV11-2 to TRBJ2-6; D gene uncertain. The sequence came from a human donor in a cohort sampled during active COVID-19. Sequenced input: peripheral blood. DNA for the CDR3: TGTGCCAGCAGCTTAGATCGTCCCTCTGGGGCCAACGTCCTGACTTTC. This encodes CASSLDRPSGANVLTF. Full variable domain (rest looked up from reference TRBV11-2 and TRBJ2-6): EAGVAQSPRYKIIEKRQSVAFWCNPISGHATLYWYQQILGQGPKLLIQFQNNGVVDDSQLPKDRFSAERLKGVDSTLKIQPAKLEDSAVYLCASSLDRPSGANVLTFGAGSRLTVL.